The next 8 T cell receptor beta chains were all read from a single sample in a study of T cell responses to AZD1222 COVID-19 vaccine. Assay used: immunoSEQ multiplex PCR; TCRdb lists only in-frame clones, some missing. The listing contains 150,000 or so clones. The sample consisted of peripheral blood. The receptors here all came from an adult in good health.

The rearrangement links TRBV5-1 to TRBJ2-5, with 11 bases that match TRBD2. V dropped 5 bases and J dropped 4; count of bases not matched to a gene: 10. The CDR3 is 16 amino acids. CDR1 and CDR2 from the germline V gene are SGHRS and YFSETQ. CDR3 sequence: CASRSPGLAATETQYF. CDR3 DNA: TGCGCCAGCAGATCCCCGGGACTAGCGGCTACAGAGACCCAGTACTTC.

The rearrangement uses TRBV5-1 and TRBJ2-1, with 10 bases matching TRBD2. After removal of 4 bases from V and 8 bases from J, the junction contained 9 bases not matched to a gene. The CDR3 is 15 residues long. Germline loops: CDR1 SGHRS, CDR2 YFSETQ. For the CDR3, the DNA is TGCGCCAGCAGCCAAGGACTAGCGGCGGACTATGAGCAGTTCTTC. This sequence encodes CASSQGLAADYEQFF.

The CDR3 DNA follows: TGTGCCAGCAGTAAAAGACAGGGGGCTATCGATGAGCAGTTCTTC. Translation: CASSKRQGAIDEQFF. The V and J genes are TRBV6-5 and TRBJ2-1; TRBD1 matches at 10 bases. The CDR3 has 15 residues. Germline assignment: CDR1 MNHEY and CDR2 SVGAGI. The V gene end was trimmed by 5 bases and the J gene end by 8 bases; junction bases not matched to a gene: 9.

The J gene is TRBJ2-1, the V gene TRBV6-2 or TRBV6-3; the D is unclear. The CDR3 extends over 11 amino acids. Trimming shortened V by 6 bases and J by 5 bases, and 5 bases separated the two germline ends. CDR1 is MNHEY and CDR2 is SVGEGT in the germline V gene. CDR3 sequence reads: CASSPNNEQFF. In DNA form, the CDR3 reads TGTGCCAGCAGCCCTAACAATGAGCAGTTCTTC.

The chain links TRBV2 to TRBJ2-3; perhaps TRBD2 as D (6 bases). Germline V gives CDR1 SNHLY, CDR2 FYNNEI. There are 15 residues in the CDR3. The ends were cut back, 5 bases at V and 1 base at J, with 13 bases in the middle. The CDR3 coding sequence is TGTGCCAGCAGTCCCGCGGGACTTCGCACAGATACGCAGTATTTT. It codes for CASSPAGLRTDTQYF.

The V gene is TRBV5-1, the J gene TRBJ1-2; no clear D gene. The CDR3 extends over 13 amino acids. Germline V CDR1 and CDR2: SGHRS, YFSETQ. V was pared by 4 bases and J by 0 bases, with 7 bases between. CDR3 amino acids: CASSPHSNYGYTF. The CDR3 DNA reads TGCGCCAGCAGCCCACATTCTAACTATGGCTACACCTTC.

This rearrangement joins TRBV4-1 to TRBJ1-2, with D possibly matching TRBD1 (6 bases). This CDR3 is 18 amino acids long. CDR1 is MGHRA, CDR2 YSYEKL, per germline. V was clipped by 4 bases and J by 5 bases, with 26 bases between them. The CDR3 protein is CASSRTAILTGGIYGYTF. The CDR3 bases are TGCGCCAGCAGCCGGACAGCCATTTTGACGGGGGGCATTTATGGCTACACCTTC.

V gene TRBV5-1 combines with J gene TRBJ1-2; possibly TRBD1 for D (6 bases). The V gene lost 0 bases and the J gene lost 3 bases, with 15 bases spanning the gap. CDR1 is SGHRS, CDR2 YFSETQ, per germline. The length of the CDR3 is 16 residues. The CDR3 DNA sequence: TGCGCCAGCAGCTTGGCCCGTGGAGGGGGTCACTATGGCTACACCTTC. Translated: CASSLARGGGHYGYTF.